This TCR beta chain was sequenced in a study of human T cells and chemical hapten exposure. Overall study context: Chiefly women, the patients showed alopecia areata, totalis or universalis.

Individual cDNA molecules received unique molecular identifiers in the library. In TCRdb, the RACE reads were re-called with MiXCR into one record per CDR3 protein. The table has about 69,000 distinct CDR3 sequences, 10% seen once; the top ten hold around 7.3%. Trimming removed 5 bases at V and 4 bases at J, with 17 bases between. The CDR3 consists of 15 residues. Germline values: CDR1 MNHEY, CDR2 SVGAGI. Time point specified: patch test 2, 6 weeks after DPC sensitization. This sample's treatment: therapeutic diphenylcyclopropenone sensitization with weekly scalp DPC. The sequencing here drew on whole blood, taken in connection with sensitization to the hapten diphenylcyclopropenone (DPC). The receptor was derived from a woman between 45 and 65 years old with alopecia areata. Some clones in this sample may be carry-over from other donors' samples. The V gene is TRBV6-5, the J gene TRBJ2-5; TRBD2 might be the D (5 bases). CDR3 nucleotides: TGTGCCAGCAGTCTCTCGAAGGGCCGGGGAGAGACCCAGTACTTC. Residues: CASSLSKGRGETQYF.